This T cell receptor beta chain comes out of a study of T cells in localized non-small cell lung cancer. Study conclusions and caveats: The study found T cell clonality highest in uninvolved adjacent lung, above tumor. A higher density of T cells in blood coincided with extended overall survival.

The CDR3 is 14 residues long. Trimming removed 4 bases at V and 4 bases at J, with 13 bases between. Germline assignment: CDR1 LNHDA and CDR2 SQIVND (reference sequence). The repertoire was sequenced with immunoSEQ multiplex PCR; TCRdb's copy has only in-frame clones and lacks some. This sample carries tens of thousands of clones, roughly 86% of them seen once, and the ten largest clones take around 2.5%. Of note for this clone: As yet, its antigen is unknown.

The source of this sequence is a man between 35 and 75 years old with stage II lung adenocarcinoma. The specimen was PBMCs, collected before any cancer treatment. The chain employs TRBV19 and TRBJ1-1; D ambiguous. CDR3 sequence: CASSTSRESTEAFF. The CDR3, as DNA: TGTGCCAGTAGTACCTCCCGAGAGAGCACTGAAGCTTTCTTT.